Listed here are 5 T cell receptor beta chains from one sample, sequenced in a study of control samples from healthy donors and cancer patients. Sequencing was performed with immunoSEQ multiplex PCR; in TCRdb, only in-frame clones are kept and a portion is missing. The sample consists of roughly 120,000 clones, 88% of them appearing once. The sequencing input was blood. Receptors were obtained from an older woman in good health.

J is TRBJ1-2 and V is TRBV5-6; no clear D gene. In germline, CDR1 is SGHDT, CDR2 YYEEEE. This CDR3 contains 14 residues. Deletions cut 4 bases from V and 4 bases from J, with 14 bases between. CDR3 residues: CASSLRLSPYGYTF. CDR3 nucleotides: TGTGCCAGCAGCCTCAGACTGTCACCCTATGGCTACACCTTC. Full variable domain (rest looked up from reference TRBV5-6 and TRBJ1-2): DAGVTQSPTHLIKTRGQQVTLRCSPKSGHDTVSWYQQALGQGPQFIFQYYEEEERQRGNFPDRFSGHQFPNYSSELNVNALLLGDSALYLCASSLRLSPYGYTFGSGTRLTVV.

The chain recombines TRBV7-2 with TRBJ2-7, with D maybe TRBD2 (5 bases). V was cut by 2 bases and J by 3 bases, with 11 bases left in between. The CDR3 sequence is 14 residues long. CDR1 and CDR2 (germline): SGHTA, FQGNSA. As DNA, the CDR3 is TGTGCCAGCAGCTTATTGTCCGGACTCTACGAGCAGTACTTC. It encodes CASSLLSGLYEQYF.

V usage is TRBV3-1 (or the pseudogene TRBV3-2) and J usage is TRBJ2-1; D tentatively fits TRBD1 or TRBD2 (5 bases each). V was pared by 0 bases and J by 9 bases, with 9 bases between. Germline CDR1 LGHDT, CDR2 YNNKEL (reference sequence). This CDR3 region has 13 residues. The CDR3 here is CASSQDRGGEQFF. The CDR3 nucleotides read TGTGCCAGCAGCCAAGATCGGGGCGGTGAGCAGTTCTTC.

Of note for this clone: Sequence at one end of the junction differs from germline and may be a read error. The rearrangement links TRBV6-5 to TRBJ2-4; D remains unclear. The germline V gene has CDR1 MNHEY and CDR2 SVGAGI. The CDR3 is 13 residues long. The DNA of the CDR3 is TGTGCCAGCGGCCATAAGGGCAAAAACATTCAGCACTTC. Translating gives CASGHKGKNIQHF.

The rearrangement links TRBV3-1 (or the pseudogene TRBV3-2) to TRBJ2-7; D uncertain. The germline gives CDR1 LGHDT, CDR2 YNNKEL (reference sequence). V shed 2 bases and J shed 6 bases, with 20 bases lying between them. The length of the CDR3 is 16 residues. The CDR3 sequence is CASSQIMSARPTEQYF. The CDR3 nucleotides read TGTGCCAGCAGCCAAATCATGTCCGCTCGACCCACCGAGCAGTACTTC.